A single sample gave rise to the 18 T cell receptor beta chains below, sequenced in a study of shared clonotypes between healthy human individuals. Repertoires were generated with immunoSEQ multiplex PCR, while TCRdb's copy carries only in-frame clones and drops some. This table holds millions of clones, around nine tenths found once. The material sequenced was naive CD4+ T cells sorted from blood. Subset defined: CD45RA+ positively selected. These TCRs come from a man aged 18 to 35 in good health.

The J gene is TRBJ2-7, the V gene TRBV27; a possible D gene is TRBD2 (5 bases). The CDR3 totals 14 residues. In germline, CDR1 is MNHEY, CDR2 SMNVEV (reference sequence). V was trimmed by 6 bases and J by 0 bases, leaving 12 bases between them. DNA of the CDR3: TGTGCCAGCAGCCGCCTGGGGAGCTCCTACGAGCAGTACTTC. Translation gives CASSRLGSSYEQYF.

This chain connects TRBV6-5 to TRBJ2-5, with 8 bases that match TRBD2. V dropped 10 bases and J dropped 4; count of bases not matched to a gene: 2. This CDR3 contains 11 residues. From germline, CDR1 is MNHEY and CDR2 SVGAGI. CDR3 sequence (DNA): TGTGCCATCGGGAGGGGAGAGACCCAGTACTTC. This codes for CAIGRGETQYF.

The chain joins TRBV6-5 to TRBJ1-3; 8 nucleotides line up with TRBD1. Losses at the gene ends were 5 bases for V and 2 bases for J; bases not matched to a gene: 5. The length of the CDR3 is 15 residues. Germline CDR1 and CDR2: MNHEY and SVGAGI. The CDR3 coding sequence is TGTGCCAGCAGTGGACAGGGAAGAACTGGAAACACCATATATTTT. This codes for CASSGQGRTGNTIYF.

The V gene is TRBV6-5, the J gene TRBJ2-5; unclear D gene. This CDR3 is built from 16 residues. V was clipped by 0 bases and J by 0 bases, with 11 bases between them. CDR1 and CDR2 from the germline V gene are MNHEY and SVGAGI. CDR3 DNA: TGTGCCAGCAGTTACTCCGGCAGAGTGTACCAAGAGACCCAGTACTTC. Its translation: CASSYSGRVYQETQYF.

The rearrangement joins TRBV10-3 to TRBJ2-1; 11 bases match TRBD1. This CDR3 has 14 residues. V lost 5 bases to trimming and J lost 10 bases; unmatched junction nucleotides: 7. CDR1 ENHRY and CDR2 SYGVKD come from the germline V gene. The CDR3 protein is CAISSGTGGWEQFF. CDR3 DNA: TGTGCCATCAGTTCCGGGACAGGGGGTTGGGAGCAGTTCTTC.

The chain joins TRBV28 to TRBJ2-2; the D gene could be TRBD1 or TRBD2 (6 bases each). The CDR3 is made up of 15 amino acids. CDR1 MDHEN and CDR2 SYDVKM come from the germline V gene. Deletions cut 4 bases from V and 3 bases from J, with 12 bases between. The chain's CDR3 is CASSSGDKYTGELFF. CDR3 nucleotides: TGTGCCAGCAGTTCGGGGGACAAGTACACCGGGGAGCTGTTTTTT.

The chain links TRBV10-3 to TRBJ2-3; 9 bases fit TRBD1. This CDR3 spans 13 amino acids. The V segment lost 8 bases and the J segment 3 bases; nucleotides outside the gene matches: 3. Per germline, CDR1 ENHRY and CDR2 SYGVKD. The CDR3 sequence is CAIRGTGTDTQYF. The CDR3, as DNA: TGTGCCATCCGGGGGACAGGGACAGATACGCAGTATTTT.

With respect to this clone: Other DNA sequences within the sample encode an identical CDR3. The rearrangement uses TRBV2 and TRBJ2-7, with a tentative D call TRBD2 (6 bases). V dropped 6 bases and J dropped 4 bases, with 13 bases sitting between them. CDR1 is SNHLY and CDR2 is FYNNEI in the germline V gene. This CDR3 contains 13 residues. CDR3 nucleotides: TGTGCCAGCAGCGGAGGGCGGGGTTACGAGCAGTACTTC. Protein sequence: CASSGGRGYEQYF. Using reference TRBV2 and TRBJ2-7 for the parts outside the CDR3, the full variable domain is EPEVTQTPSHQVTQMGQEVILRCVPISNHLYFYWYRQILGQKVEFLVSFYNNEISEKSEIFDDQFSVERPDGSNFTLKIRSTKLEDSAMYFCASSGGRGYEQYFGPGTRLTVT.

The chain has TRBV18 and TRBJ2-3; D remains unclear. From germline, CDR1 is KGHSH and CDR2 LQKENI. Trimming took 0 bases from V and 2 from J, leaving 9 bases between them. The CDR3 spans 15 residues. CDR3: CASSPPRDNTDTQYF. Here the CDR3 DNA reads TGTGCCAGCTCACCACCCAGAGATAACACAGATACGCAGTATTTT.

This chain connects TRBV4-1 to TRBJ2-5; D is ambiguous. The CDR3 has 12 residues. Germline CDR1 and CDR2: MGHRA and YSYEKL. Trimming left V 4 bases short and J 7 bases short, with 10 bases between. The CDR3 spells CASSLDWGTQYF. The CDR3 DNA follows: TGCGCCAGCAGCCTGGATTGGGGGACCCAGTACTTC.

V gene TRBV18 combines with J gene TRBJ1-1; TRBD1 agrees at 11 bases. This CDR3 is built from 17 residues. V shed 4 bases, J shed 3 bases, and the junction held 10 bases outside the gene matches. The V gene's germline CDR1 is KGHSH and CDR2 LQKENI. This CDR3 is CASSHPGTGGKYTEAFF. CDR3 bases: TGTGCCAGCTCACACCCTGGGACAGGGGGTAAATACACTGAAGCTTTCTTT. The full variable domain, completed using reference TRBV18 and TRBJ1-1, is NAGVMQNPRHLVRRRGQEARLRCSPMKGHSHVYWYRQLPEEGLKFMVYLQKENIIDESGMPKERFSAEFPKEGPSILRIQQVVRGDSAAYFCASSHPGTGGKYTEAFFGQGTRLTVV.

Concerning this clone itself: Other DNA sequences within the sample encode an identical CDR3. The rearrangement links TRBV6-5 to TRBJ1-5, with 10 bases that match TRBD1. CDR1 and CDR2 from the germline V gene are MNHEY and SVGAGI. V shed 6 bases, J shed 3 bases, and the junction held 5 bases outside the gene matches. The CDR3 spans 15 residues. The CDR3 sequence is CASSPGTGANQPQHF. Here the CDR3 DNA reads TGTGCCAGCAGCCCCGGGACAGGGGCCAATCAGCCCCAGCATTTT.

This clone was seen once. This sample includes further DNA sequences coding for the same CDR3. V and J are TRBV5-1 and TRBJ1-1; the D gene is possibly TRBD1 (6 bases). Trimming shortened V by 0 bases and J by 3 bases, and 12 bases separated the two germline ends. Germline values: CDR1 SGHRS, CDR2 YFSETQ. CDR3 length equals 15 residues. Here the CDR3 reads CASSLGPGADTEAFF. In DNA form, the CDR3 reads TGCGCCAGCAGCTTGGGGCCGGGGGCGGACACTGAAGCTTTCTTT.

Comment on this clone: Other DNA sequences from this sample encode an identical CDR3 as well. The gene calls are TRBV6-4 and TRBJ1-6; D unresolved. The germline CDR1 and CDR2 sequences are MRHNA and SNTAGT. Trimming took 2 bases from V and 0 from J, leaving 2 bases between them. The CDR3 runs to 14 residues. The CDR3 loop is CASSDGSYNSPLHF. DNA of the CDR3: TGTGCCAGCAGTGACGGCTCCTATAATTCACCCCTCCACTTT.

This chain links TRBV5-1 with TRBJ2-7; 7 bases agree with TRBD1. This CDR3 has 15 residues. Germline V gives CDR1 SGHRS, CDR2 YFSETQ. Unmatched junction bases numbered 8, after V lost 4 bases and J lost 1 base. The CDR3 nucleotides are TGCGCCAGCAGCCGAGGGACAGAAACTTCCTACGAGCAGTACTTC. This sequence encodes CASSRGTETSYEQYF.

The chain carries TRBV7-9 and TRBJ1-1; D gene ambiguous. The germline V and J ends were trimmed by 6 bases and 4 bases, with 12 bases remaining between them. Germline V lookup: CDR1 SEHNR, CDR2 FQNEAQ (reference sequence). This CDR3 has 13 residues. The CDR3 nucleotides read TGTGCCAGCAGGACCCGAGACGGCACTGAAGCTTTCTTT. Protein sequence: CASRTRDGTEAFF. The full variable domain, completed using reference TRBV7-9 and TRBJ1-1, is DTGVSQNPRHKITKRGQNVTFRCDPISEHNRLYWYRQTLGQGPEFLTYFQNEAQLEKSRLLSDRFSAERPKGSFSTLEIQRTEQGDSAMYLCASRTRDGTEAFFGQGTRLTVV.

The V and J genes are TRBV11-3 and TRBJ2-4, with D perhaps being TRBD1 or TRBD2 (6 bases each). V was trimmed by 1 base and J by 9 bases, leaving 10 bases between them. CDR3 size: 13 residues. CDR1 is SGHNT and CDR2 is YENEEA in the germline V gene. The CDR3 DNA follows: TGTGCCAGCAGCTTAGGTCCGGGGGCCATTCAGTACTTC. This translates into CASSLGPGAIQYF.

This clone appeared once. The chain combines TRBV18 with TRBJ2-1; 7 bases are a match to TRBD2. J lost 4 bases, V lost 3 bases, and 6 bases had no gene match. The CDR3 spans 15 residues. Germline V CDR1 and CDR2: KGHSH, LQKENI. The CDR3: CASSPAGGIYNEQFF. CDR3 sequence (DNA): TGTGCCAGCTCACCGGCCGGGGGGATTTACAATGAGCAGTTCTTC.